This T cell receptor (beta chain) was sequenced for a study of blood T cell repertoires in COVID-19. At the level of the study: There were acute and convalescent COVID-19 samples, and they came from the United States, Italy and Spain. T cells, B-cell-depleted T cells, or PBMCs supplied cDNA or gDNA.

V was shortened by 4 bases and J by 5 bases, with 13 bases between the two germline ends. The CDR3 runs 14 residues. Germline CDR1 reads SGHDN; CDR2 reads FVKESK. Original handling: Estimation of nucleated cell counts was performed using reference gene primer amplification. Only in-frame clones appear in the TCRdb table, and some are missing; sequencing was by immunoSEQ multiplex PCR. V and J calls and clone size are copied from that table; D and trimming were computed from the DNA. The table has 85,000 to 130,000 clones, about four fifths seen once. This clonotype was obtained from a woman older than 75 with active or convalescent COVID-19. The sample was peripheral blood. The chain carries TRBV14 and TRBJ2-3; D may be TRBD2 (5 bases). Written as DNA, the CDR3 is TGTGCCAGCAGCCGCCGGACCGGAGGAGATACGCAGTATTTT. Translated: CASSRRTGGDTQYF.